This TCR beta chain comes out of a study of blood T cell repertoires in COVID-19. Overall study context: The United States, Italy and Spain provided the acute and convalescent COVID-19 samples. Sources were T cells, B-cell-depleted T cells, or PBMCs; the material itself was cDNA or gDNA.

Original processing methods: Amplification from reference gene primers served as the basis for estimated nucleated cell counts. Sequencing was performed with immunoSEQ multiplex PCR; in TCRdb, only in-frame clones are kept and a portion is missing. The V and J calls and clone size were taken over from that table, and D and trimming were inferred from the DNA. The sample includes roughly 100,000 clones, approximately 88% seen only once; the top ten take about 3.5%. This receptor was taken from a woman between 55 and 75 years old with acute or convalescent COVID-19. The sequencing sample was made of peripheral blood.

CDR3 loop: CASSPGGNTIYF. CDR3 bases: TGTGCCAGCAGCCCGGGGGGGAACACCATATATTTT. The chain links TRBV7-3 to TRBJ1-3; TRBD1 is a possible D gene (5 bases). V lost 5 bases to trimming and J lost 7 bases, with 9 bases between them. Germline loops: CDR1 SGHTA, CDR2 FQGTGA. The CDR3 runs to 12 residues.